This TCR beta chain was found in a study of spatial heterogeneity in lung cancer. Overall study context: Sequencing consistently turned up more beta-chain sequences than alpha-chain sequences. The average count in raw reads for each unique TCR and UMI combination exceeded eight appearances.

The time point is: sample taken at primary tumor resection. No cell sorting; template was whole RNA from tumor, lung tissue or PBMC. Around 68 TRACERx patients with early, untreated non-small cell lung cancer donated samples. Ten or more counts support this clonotype. Antigen specificity is unknown. MiXCR, run by TCRdb on the 5' RACE reads, gives a single entry per CDR3 protein. The sample lists 50,000 to 55,000 distinct CDR3 sequences, roughly 7% occurring once. Broader study findings: Ubiquitous expanded tumor TCRs were seen in blood more at resection than at follow-up.

Trimming took off 6 bases at V and 2 bases at J, with 20 bases between the two ends. CDR1 and CDR2 (germline): SGHDT, YYEEEE. This CDR3 contains 16 residues. The TCR comes from a female donor with early-stage non-small cell lung cancer. The sequencing here drew on PBMCs, taken at surgery. The J gene is TRBJ2-5, the V gene TRBV5-6, with a possible D match to TRBD2 (5 bases). The CDR3 sequence is CASTSSGWVGQETQYF. CDR3 nucleotides: TGTGCCAGCACCTCAAGCGGCTGGGTAGGTCAAGAGACCCAGTACTTC. The full variable domain, in which reference TRBV5-6 and TRBJ2-5 provide the parts outside the CDR3, is DAGVTQSPTHLIKTRGQQVTLRCSPKSGHDTVSWYQQALGQGPQFIFQYYEEEERQRGNFPDRFSGHQFPNYSSELNVNALLLGDSALYLCASTSSGWVGQETQYFGPGTRLLVL.